A single sample gave rise to the 9 T cell receptor beta chains below, sequenced in a study of cytomegalovirus exposure and HLA in healthy donors (dated by TCRdb to 2016 to 2017). The protocol used for the library was the immunoSEQ multiplex PCR assay. The multiplex PCR relied on a mix of 60 forward primers for TCR Vbeta segments and 13 reverse primers for TCR Jbeta segments. TCRdb carries this immuneACCESS record with in-frame sequences only. Its versions omit some clonotypes, under half of them owing to an unresolved V gene in the studies checked, with the rest unexplained. For this sample the table gives 95,000 to 150,000 clones, of which approximately 15% were detected only once. Roughly 2% of the sample is in the top ten clones. The sequencing sample was made of PBMCs. The receptors shown here come from a woman between 18 and 30 years old in good health and CMV-seronegative.

In this sample, this clone turned up a few times. The V gene is TRBV15, the J gene TRBJ1-1; maybe TRBD1 (5 bases). Germline CDR1 is LNHNV and CDR2 is YYDKDF (reference sequence). The V gene lost 0 bases and the J gene lost 4 bases, with 9 bases spanning the gap. The CDR3 consists of 14 residues. The CDR3 DNA reads TGTGCCACCAGCAGAGAGGCAGGGTCCACTGAAGCTTTCTTT. Translation gives CATSREAGSTEAFF.

This chain connects TRBV19 to TRBJ1-2; D is possibly TRBD1 (5 bases). Trimming took 3 bases from V and 6 from J, leaving 14 bases between them. The CDR3 consists of 14 residues. From germline, CDR1 is LNHDA and CDR2 SQIVND (reference sequence). CDR3 sequence (DNA): TGTGCCAGTAGTATCGTACGGCAGGGCAATGGCTACACCTTC. It specifies CASSIVRQGNGYTF.

This clone appeared once. The V and J genes are TRBV5-6 and TRBJ2-5, with 9 bases identical to TRBD2. The J call may be in error: the DNA end matches TRBJ2-7 better. The CDR3 contains 15 residues. Germline values: CDR1 SGHDT, CDR2 YYEEEE. CDR3 DNA: TGTGCCAGCAGCTTGGGGAGCGGGGGGAGCTACGAGCAGTACTTC. Its protein is CASSLGSGGSYEQYF.

This clone appeared a few times. This rearrangement joins TRBV28 to TRBJ2-7; 12 nucleotides align to TRBD1. CDR3 length: 16 amino acids. CDR1 is MDHEN and CDR2 is SYDVKM in the germline V gene. V was pared by 2 bases and J by 4 bases, with 6 bases of the junction left unmatched. The CDR3 bases are TGTGCCAGCAGTTTAGCGGGACAGGGGGCTCGGTACGAGCAGTACTTC. Its protein product is CASSLAGQGARYEQYF.

This clone was counted only a few times. The genes are TRBV7-3 and TRBJ2-2; 11 bases are shared with TRBD1. Looked up from germline, CDR1 is SGHTA and CDR2 is FQGTGA. The CDR3 is 15 residues long. With 5 bases clipped from V and 4 bases from J, the junction kept 3 bases outside the gene matches. The CDR3 DNA reads TGTGCCAGCAGCCGGACAGGGGGCTTCACCGGGGAGCTGTTTTTT. Translation: CASSRTGGFTGELFF.

There are a few counts of this clone. This chain connects TRBV9 to TRBJ1-1, with D hard to call. V was clipped by 4 bases and J by 1 base, with 17 bases between them. CDR1 is SGDLS, CDR2 YYNGEE, per germline. The CDR3 spans 16 residues. For the CDR3, the DNA is TGTGCCAGCAGCCCGCCGGCCGGGAAAGGGAACACTGAAGCTTTCTTT. Translated: CASSPPAGKGNTEAFF.

J is TRBJ2-7 and V is TRBV2, with 14 bases lining up with TRBD2. Germline V gene data show CDR1 as SNHLY and CDR2 as FYNNEI. V shed 5 bases and J 3 bases; nucleotides not matched to a gene: 9. The CDR3 length is 17 residues. CDR3 sequence (DNA): TGTGCCAGCAGTCCCGGGACTAGCGGGAGAGGGGTCTACGAGCAGTACTTC. Translating it yields CASSPGTSGRGVYEQYF.

The V call is TRBV19, the J call TRBJ2-3; the match to TRBD2 covers 9 bases. The germline gives CDR1 LNHDA, CDR2 SQIVND (reference sequence). The CDR3 contains 14 residues. V lost 7 bases to trimming and J lost 4 bases; unmatched junction nucleotides: 6. Here the CDR3 reads CASTSGTSSDTQYF. CDR3 nucleotide sequence: TGTGCCAGTACCTCCGGGACTAGCTCAGATACGCAGTATTTT. The full variable domain, rest sourced from reference TRBV19 and TRBJ2-3, is DGGITQSPKYLFRKEGQNVTLSCEQNLNHDAMYWYRQDPGQGLRLIYYSQIVNDFQKGDIAEGYSVSREKKESFPLTVTSAQKNPTAFYLCASTSGTSSDTQYFGPGTRLTVL.

The chain combines TRBV12-5 with TRBJ1-1; tentatively, D is TRBD1 (5 bases). The CDR3 has 14 amino acids. Germline V gene lookup returns CDR1 LGHNT and CDR2 FRNRAP. V dropped 4 bases and J dropped 5 bases, with 14 bases sitting between them. CDR3 amino acids: CASGYGGEGTEAFF. CDR3 nucleotide sequence: TGTGCTAGTGGTTACGGGGGTGAGGGTACTGAAGCTTTCTTT.